This TCR beta chain was observed in a study of response to subunit inactivated influenza vaccine. Study observations and caveats: It was suggested by the authors that few new T cells are recruited by each seasonal influenza vaccination.

This clonotype was counted at least ten times. Antigen: not known. Germline CDR1 and CDR2: MNHNS and SASEGT. V was pared by 5 bases and J by 3 bases, with 3 bases of the junction left unmatched. This CDR3 has 13 residues. Each CDR3 protein is one row after TCRdb ran MiXCR on the RT-PCR reads. The sample holds fewer than 600,000 distinct CDR3 sequences, about 7.2% seen once. The sample in question was PBMCs from blood, obtained roughly 24 months after vaccination. The TCR was taken from a man between 50 and 75 years old who received an inactivated influenza vaccine. The gene calls are TRBV6-1 and TRBJ2-7, with TRBD1 matching over 8 bases. The chain's CDR3 is CASSQTGGYEQYF. CDR3 nucleotide sequence: TGTGCCAGCAGTCAAACAGGGGGCTACGAGCAGTACTTC.